This entry lists 26 T cell receptor beta chains sequenced from one sample in a study of cytomegalovirus exposure and HLA in healthy donors. A multiplex PCR was run with 60 Vbeta primers and 13 Jbeta primers. The table came from immunoSEQ multiplex PCR; TCRdb's copy has only in-frame clones and leaves some out. The sample has about 140,000 clones, 75% seen once. Sequencing was carried out using PBMCs. These TCRs come from a man aged 18 to 30 in good health and CMV-seropositive.

This chain joins TRBV28 and TRBJ1-2; D gene ambiguous. Germline V lookup: CDR1 MDHEN, CDR2 SYDVKM. V was trimmed by 1 base and J by 1 base, leaving 4 bases between them. The CDR3 sequence is 13 residues long. The CDR3 sequence: CASSLSYNYGYTF. In DNA, the CDR3 is TGTGCCAGCAGTTTATCCTATAACTATGGCTACACCTTC.

The CDR3 is CASSLGFRGQGYTGELFF. CDR3 coding DNA: TGCGCCAGCAGCTTGGGTTTCCGGGGACAGGGGTACACCGGGGAGCTGTTTTTT. The rearrangement joins TRBV5-1 to TRBJ2-2; 10 bases line up with TRBD1. The CDR3 covers 18 residues. Trimming removed 0 bases from V and 3 bases from J; junction bases left unmatched: 8. Germline-derived CDR1 and CDR2 are SGHRS and YFSETQ. Using reference TRBV5-1 and TRBJ2-2 for the parts outside the CDR3, the full variable domain is KAGVTQTPRYLIKTRGQQVTLSCSPISGHRSVSWYQQTPGQGLQFLFEYFSETQRNKGNFPGRFSGRQFSNSRSEMNVSTLELGDSALYLCASSLGFRGQGYTGELFFGEGSRLTVL.

This clone has just a few counts. This sample also contains other DNA sequences that code for the same CDR3. The chain joins TRBV28 to TRBJ1-2; D remains unclear. Germline V CDR1 and CDR2: MDHEN, SYDVKM. V lost 2 bases to trimming and J lost 4 bases, with 8 bases between them. This CDR3 spans 13 amino acids. CDR3 residues: CASSLRRFYGYTF. The CDR3 nucleotides are TGTGCCAGCAGTTTACGGAGGTTCTATGGCTACACCTTC.

The V gene is TRBV4-2, the J gene TRBJ2-1, with 14 positions matching TRBD2. From germline, CDR1 is LGHNA and CDR2 YNFKEQ. The CDR3 is 18 residues long. J lost 8 bases, V lost 4 bases, and 13 bases had no gene match. CDR3 amino acids: CASSRERLAGGPGDEQFF. The CDR3 DNA sequence: TGTGCCAGCAGCCGAGAGAGACTAGCGGGAGGGCCCGGGGATGAGCAGTTCTTC.

This clone was recorded a few times. The chain recombines TRBV7-9 with TRBJ2-2, with TRBD1 as a possible D gene (6 bases). The CDR3 has 15 residues. Trimming took 1 base from V and 2 from J, leaving 8 bases between them. The germline CDR1 and CDR2 sequences are SEHNR and FQNEAQ (reference sequence). CDR3 in DNA: TGTGCCAGCAGCTTAGGGGACATTAACACCGGGGAGCTGTTTTTT. Residues: CASSLGDINTGELFF.

This clone appeared once. The chain combines TRBV4-2 with TRBJ2-7; 11 bases match TRBD2. J gave up 1 base and V 1 base, and 3 bases lay outside the gene matches. CDR1 is LGHNA, CDR2 YNFKEQ, per germline. The CDR3 contains 16 residues. CDR3 DNA: TGTGCCAGCAGCCAAGCGACTAGCGGGATTTCCTACGAGCAGTACTTC. Encoded protein: CASSQATSGISYEQYF.

The rearrangement links TRBV5-1 to TRBJ2-7, with D perhaps matching TRBD1 (5 bases). V was pared by 7 bases and J by 0 bases, with 14 bases between. The CDR3 is 14 amino acids. CDR1 and CDR2 from the germline V gene are SGHRS and YFSETQ. CDR3 loop: CASFETENSYEQYF. For the CDR3, the DNA is TGCGCCAGCTTTGAGACAGAGAACTCCTACGAGCAGTACTTC.

The rearrangement joins TRBV5-8 to TRBJ2-7; D might be TRBD1 (5 bases). This CDR3 contains 12 residues. Trimming left V 4 bases short and J 3 bases short, with 8 bases between. In germline, CDR1 is SGHTS, CDR2 YDEGEE. The CDR3 sequence is CASSHTGYEQYF. CDR3 coding DNA: TGTGCCAGCAGCCACACAGGCTACGAGCAGTACTTC.

This rearrangement joins TRBV7-2 to TRBJ1-5, with 10 bases fitting TRBD1. CDR3 length: 16 residues. Germline CDR1 SGHTA, CDR2 FQGNSA. V lost 5 bases to trimming and J lost 9 bases; unmatched junction nucleotides: 13. The CDR3 region has the DNA TGTGCCAGCAGCCCCAAGACGGGGGACAGGGGTAGGCCCCAGCATTTT. Residues: CASSPKTGDRGRPQHF.

The J gene is TRBJ2-5, the V gene TRBV9, with TRBD2 as a possible D gene (6 bases). Trimming left V 0 bases short and J 1 base short, with 13 bases between. The CDR3 runs 16 residues. Germline V gene data show CDR1 as SGDLS and CDR2 as YYNGEE. The CDR3 DNA reads TGTGCCAGCAGCGTAGGAGCTAGCGAACCCCAAGAGACCCAGTACTTC. It encodes CASSVGASEPQETQYF. The full variable domain, rest sourced from reference TRBV9 and TRBJ2-5, is DSGVTQTPKHLITATGQRVTLRCSPRSGDLSVYWYQQSLDQGLQFLIQYYNGEERAKGNILERFSAQQFPDLHSELNLSSLELGDSALYFCASSVGASEPQETQYFGPGTRLLVL.

V usage is TRBV6-1 and J usage is TRBJ1-4; D unclear. The CDR3 extends over 14 amino acids. Germline assignment: CDR1 MNHNS and CDR2 SASEGT. Trimming took 1 base from V and 7 from J, leaving 10 bases between them. The CDR3 loop reads CASSEGGRSEKLFF. In DNA, the CDR3 is TGTGCCAGCAGTGAAGGAGGGCGGAGTGAAAAACTGTTTTTT.

The V and J genes are TRBV7-2 and TRBJ2-5, with TRBD1 identical over 8 bases. The DNA end is a closer match to TRBJ2-7, so the J assignment may be wrong. Germline V gene sequence: CDR1 SGHTA, CDR2 FQGNSA. This CDR3 is built from 14 residues. The CDR3 sequence: CASSLGQGYYEQYF. As DNA, the CDR3 is TGTGCCAGCAGCTTAGGACAGGGGTATTACGAGCAGTACTTC.

The sample holds a few counts of this clone. The germline gene is not matched at one end of the junction; a read error may be the cause. The chain recombines TRBV5-6 with TRBJ1-4, with 8 bases identical to TRBD1. The CDR3 is 13 amino acids. CDR1 is SGHDT and CDR2 is YYEEEE in the germline V gene. In nucleotides, the CDR3 is TGTGCCAGCAGCTTGGTATCTCGCGGGGACAGGTCTTTT. This codes for CASSLVSRGDRSF.

Here the CDR3 reads CASSSGGSLDTQYF. For the CDR3, the DNA is TGTGCCAGCAGCAGCGGGGGGAGTCTAGATACGCAGTATTTT. The chain joins TRBV11-3 to TRBJ2-3; TRBD2 matches 9 bases. The CDR3 sequence is 14 residues long. V was pared by 5 bases and J by 5 bases, with 5 bases of the junction left unmatched. Germline V CDR1 and CDR2: SGHNT, YENEEA.

V usage is TRBV5-1 and J usage is TRBJ1-2, with D possibly being TRBD1 (6 bases). CDR1 and CDR2 from the germline V gene are SGHRS and YFSETQ. V was clipped by 3 bases and J by 2 bases, with 11 bases between them. CDR3 length: 14 residues. In DNA form, the CDR3 reads TGCGCCAGCAGCTCGGAGACAGGAAACTATGGCTACACCTTC. This translates into CASSSETGNYGYTF.

This clone was recorded a few times. The same CDR3 arises from other DNA sequences in this sample as well. The chain is built from TRBV5-1 and TRBJ2-7, with D possibly matching TRBD1 (5 bases). In germline, CDR1 is SGHRS, CDR2 YFSETQ. V was pared by 2 bases and J by 6 bases, with 9 bases between. The length of the CDR3 is 12 residues. The CDR3 loop reads CASSFEGVEQYF. The CDR3 region has the DNA TGCGCCAGCAGCTTCGAAGGGGTCGAGCAGTACTTC. Based on the CDR3 plus reference TRBV5-1 and TRBJ2-7, the full variable domain is KAGVTQTPRYLIKTRGQQVTLSCSPISGHRSVSWYQQTPGQGLQFLFEYFSETQRNKGNFPGRFSGRQFSNSRSEMNVSTLELGDSALYLCASSFEGVEQYFGPGTRLTVT.

The gene calls are TRBV6-5 and TRBJ1-6; the D gene is possibly TRBD1 (6 bases). With 0 bases removed from V and 9 bases from J, the gap between germline ends came to 15 bases. This CDR3 is built from 16 residues. From germline, CDR1 is MNHEY and CDR2 SVGAGI. The CDR3 DNA follows: TGTGCCAGCAGTTACTCGACAGCAGGGGTAGTTTCACCCCTCCACTTT. Its translation is CASSYSTAGVVSPLHF.

The CDR3, as DNA: TGTGCCAGCAGTTTATGGGACAGCAACTCCTACGAGCAGTACTTC. It yields the protein CASSLWDSNSYEQYF. The gene calls are TRBV28 and TRBJ2-7, with D possibly matching TRBD1 (6 bases). Trimming took 0 bases from V and 0 from J, leaving 9 bases between them. Looked up from germline, CDR1 is MDHEN and CDR2 is SYDVKM. This CDR3 region has 15 residues.

The gene calls are TRBV7-9 and TRBJ2-7, with 8 bases fitting TRBD2. The J segment lost 6 bases and the V segment lost 5 bases, leaving 12 bases of the junction unmatched. Germline V lookup: CDR1 SEHNR, CDR2 FQNEAQ (reference sequence). The CDR3 extends over 15 amino acids. DNA for the CDR3: TGTGCCAGCAGCCCCGCCGGGGGGGGGACGGCCGAGCAGTACTTC. Amino acids: CASSPAGGGTAEQYF. Filled out from reference TRBV7-9 and TRBJ2-7, the complete variable domain reads DTGVSQNPRHKITKRGQNVTFRCDPISEHNRLYWYRQTLGQGPEFLTYFQNEAQLEKSRLLSDRFSAERPKGSFSTLEIQRTEQGDSAMYLCASSPAGGGTAEQYFGPGTRLTVT.

This rearrangement joins TRBV21-1 to TRBJ2-7; the table's D call, TRBD1, was not checked against the DNA. TRBV21-1 is described as a pseudogene. The CDR3 totals 17 residues. CDR3 DNA sequence: TGTGCCAGCAGCAAAAAAGGGGGGACAGGGTCTTGGTACGAGCAGTACTTC. Its protein is CASSKKGGTGSWYEQYF.

On this clone: At one end, the junction sequence differs from germline, possibly due to a read error. V gene TRBV6-1 combines with J gene TRBJ1-5; D unresolved. Germline assignment: CDR1 MNHNS and CDR2 SASEGT. This CDR3 has 15 amino acids. In nucleotides, the CDR3 is TGTTCCAGCAGTGAGATTGGCGGTACCAATCAGCCCCAGCATTTT. Protein sequence: CSSSEIGGTNQPQHF.

This chain uses TRBV7-9 with TRBJ1-4; TRBD1 matches 8 bases. Germline V gives CDR1 SEHNR, CDR2 FQNEAQ (reference sequence). The CDR3 contains 14 residues. The ends lost 5 bases at V and 8 bases at J; junction bases unmatched: 7. The CDR3 DNA sequence: TGTGCCAGCAGCATCCGGACAGGGTTCGAAAAACTGTTTTTT. Translated, it gives CASSIRTGFEKLFF.

The V gene is TRBV29-1, the J gene TRBJ1-1; no definite D call. Germline V CDR1 and CDR2: SQVTM, ANQGSEA. V lost 7 bases, J lost 0 bases, and 12 bases lay in between. The CDR3 spans 13 residues. The CDR3 DNA follows: TGCAGCGCCCTGGAGCATATGAACACTGAAGCTTTCTTT. Protein product: CSALEHMNTEAFF.

This clone appeared a single time. The rearrangement links TRBV5-1 to TRBJ1-1; maybe TRBD1 (5 bases). The CDR3 contains 17 residues. In germline, CDR1 is SGHRS, CDR2 YFSETQ. Trimming cost V 3 bases and J 5 bases, with 23 bases left between them. The CDR3 region has the DNA TGCGCCAGCAGCTCCCAGTGGGGCGCGAGATTGATGACTGAAGCTTTCTTT. Residues: CASSSQWGARLMTEAFF.

The chain recombines TRBV13 with TRBJ1-2, with a tentative D call TRBD1 (5 bases). Trimming stripped 5 bases from V and 5 bases from J, with 12 bases between. The germline V gene encodes CDR1 PRHDT and CDR2 FYEKMQ (reference sequence). The CDR3 totals 13 residues. CDR3 bases: TGTGCCAGCAGCCCCGGGTCAGGGTATGGCTACACCTTC. Its translation: CASSPGSGYGYTF.

This chain's CDR3 is CASKLAGASDTQYF. The CDR3 nucleotides are TGTGCCAGCAAACTAGCGGGAGCTTCAGATACGCAGTATTTT. The chain employs TRBV6-5 and TRBJ2-3; 11 nucleotides align to TRBD2. The J segment lost 4 bases and the V segment lost 7 bases, leaving 4 bases of the junction unmatched. The CDR3 is 14 residues long. Germline CDR1 MNHEY, CDR2 SVGAGI.